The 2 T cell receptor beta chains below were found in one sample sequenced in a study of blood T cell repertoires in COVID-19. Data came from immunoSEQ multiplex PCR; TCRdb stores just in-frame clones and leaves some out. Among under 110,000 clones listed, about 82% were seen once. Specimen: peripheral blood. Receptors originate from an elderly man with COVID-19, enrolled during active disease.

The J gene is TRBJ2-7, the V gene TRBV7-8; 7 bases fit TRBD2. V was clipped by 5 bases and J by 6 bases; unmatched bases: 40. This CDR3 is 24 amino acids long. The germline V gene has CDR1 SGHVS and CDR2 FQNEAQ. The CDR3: CASSPRDGATLTHAGRALVAEQYF. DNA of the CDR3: TGTGCCAGCAGCCCCAGGGACGGGGCGACCCTCACCCACGCGGGGAGGGCCCTCGTCGCCGAGCAGTACTTC.

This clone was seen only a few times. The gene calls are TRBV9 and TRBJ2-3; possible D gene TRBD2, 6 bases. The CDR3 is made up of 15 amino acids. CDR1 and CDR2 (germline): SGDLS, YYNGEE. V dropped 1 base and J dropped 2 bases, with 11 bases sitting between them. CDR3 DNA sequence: TGTGCCAGCAGCGTATACGGGAGCCACACAGATACGCAGTATTTT. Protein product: CASSVYGSHTDTQYF. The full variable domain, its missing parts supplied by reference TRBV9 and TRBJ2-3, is DSGVTQTPKHLITATGQRVTLRCSPRSGDLSVYWYQQSLDQGLQFLIQYYNGEERAKGNILERFSAQQFPDLHSELNLSSLELGDSALYFCASSVYGSHTDTQYFGPGTRLTVL.